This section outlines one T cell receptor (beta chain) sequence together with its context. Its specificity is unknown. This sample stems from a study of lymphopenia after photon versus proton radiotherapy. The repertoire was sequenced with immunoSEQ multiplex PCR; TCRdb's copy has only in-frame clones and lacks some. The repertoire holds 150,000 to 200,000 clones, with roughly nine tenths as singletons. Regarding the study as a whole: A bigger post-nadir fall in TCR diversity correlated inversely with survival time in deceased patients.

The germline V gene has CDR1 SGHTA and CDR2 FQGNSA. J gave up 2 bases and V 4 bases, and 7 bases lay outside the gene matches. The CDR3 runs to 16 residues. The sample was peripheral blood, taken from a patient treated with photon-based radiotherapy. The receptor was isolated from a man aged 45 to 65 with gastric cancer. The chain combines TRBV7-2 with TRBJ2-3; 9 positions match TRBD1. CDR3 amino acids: CASSSRQGGSTDTQYF. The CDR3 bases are TGTGCCAGCAGCTCCAGACAGGGGGGGTCCACAGATACGCAGTATTTT.